This T cell receptor beta chain was identified in a study of cytomegalovirus exposure and HLA in healthy donors. The CDR3 totals 12 residues. Germline CDR1 SEHNR, CDR2 FQNEAQ (reference sequence). It was with 60 Vbeta and 13 Jbeta primers that the PCR ran. Method: immunoSEQ multiplex PCR; TCRdb's copy keeps in-frame clones and lacks some. Of 95,000 to 150,000 clones listed, just under 75% were seen once; the top ten hold less than 5%. In the case of this clone: The junction departs from germline at one end; a sequencing error may be responsible.

The chain combines TRBV7-9 with TRBJ2-7; D perhaps matches TRBD2 (5 bases). The specimen sequenced was PBMCs. This TCR was recovered from a man in his sixties in good health and CMV-seropositive. CDR3 nucleotide sequence: TGTTCCAGCAGCAGGACTCTATACGAGCAGTACTTC. Its protein is CSSSRTLYEQYF.